This TCR beta chain was sequenced during a study of naive and memory T cell subsets. The beta constant-region primer was an equimolar mix of two oligonucleotides covering TRBC1 and TRBC2. In TCRdb, the UMI-ligation and nested PCR reads were re-called with MiXCR into one record per CDR3 protein. This table has about 80,000 distinct CDR3 sequences, about 12% appearing once. This clonotype was seen at least ten times. The antigen is undetermined. CDR3 length: 17 residues. The J segment lost 4 bases and the V segment lost 6 bases, leaving 14 bases of the junction unmatched. The germline CDR1 and CDR2 sequences are DFQATT and SNEGSKA (reference sequence). Study-wide results and caveats: In CD4 and CD8 cells, diversity dropped from naive through EMRA.

This clonotype was obtained from a human donor in good health. The sample was central memory CD4+ T cells from blood. The V gene is TRBV20-1, the J gene TRBJ2-1, with TRBD2 matching over 11 bases. The CDR3 sequence is CSAHYSGRVGIYNEQFF. CDR3 nucleotide sequence: TGCAGTGCACATTATAGCGGGAGGGTCGGAATATACAATGAGCAGTTCTTC.